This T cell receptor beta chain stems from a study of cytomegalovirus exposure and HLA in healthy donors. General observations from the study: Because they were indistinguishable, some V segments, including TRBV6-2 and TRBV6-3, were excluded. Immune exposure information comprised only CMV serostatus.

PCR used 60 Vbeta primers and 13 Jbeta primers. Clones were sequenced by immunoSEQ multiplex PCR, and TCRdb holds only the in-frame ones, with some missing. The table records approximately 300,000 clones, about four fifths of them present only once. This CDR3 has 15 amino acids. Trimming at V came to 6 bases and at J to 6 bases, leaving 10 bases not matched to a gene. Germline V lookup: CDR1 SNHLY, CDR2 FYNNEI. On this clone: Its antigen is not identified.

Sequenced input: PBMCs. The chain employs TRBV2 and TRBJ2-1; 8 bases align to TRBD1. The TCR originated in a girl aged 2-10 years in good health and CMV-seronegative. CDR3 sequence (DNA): TGTGCCAGCAGACATACAGGGGGTAGGGTCAATGAGCAGTTCTTC. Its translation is CASRHTGGRVNEQFF.